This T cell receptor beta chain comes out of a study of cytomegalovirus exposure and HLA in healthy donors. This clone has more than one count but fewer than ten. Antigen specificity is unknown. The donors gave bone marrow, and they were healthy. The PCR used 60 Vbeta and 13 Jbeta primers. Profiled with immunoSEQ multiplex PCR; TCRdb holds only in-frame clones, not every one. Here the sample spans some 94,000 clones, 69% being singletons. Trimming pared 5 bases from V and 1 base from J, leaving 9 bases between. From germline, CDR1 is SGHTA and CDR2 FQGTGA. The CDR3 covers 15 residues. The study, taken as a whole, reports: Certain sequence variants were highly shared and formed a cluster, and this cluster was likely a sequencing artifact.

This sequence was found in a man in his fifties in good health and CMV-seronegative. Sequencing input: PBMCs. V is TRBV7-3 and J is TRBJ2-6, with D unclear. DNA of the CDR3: TGTGCCAGCAGCCCAACAGTTTCTGGGGCCAACGTCCTGACTTTC. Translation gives CASSPTVSGANVLTF. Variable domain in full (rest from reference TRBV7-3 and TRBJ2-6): GAGVSQTPSNKVTEKGKYVELRCDPISGHTALYWYRQSLGQGPEFLIYFQGTGAADDSGLPNDRFFAVRPEGSVSTLKIQRTERGDSAVYLCASSPTVSGANVLTFGAGSRLTVL.